The 11 T cell receptor beta chains below were found in one sample sequenced in a study of blood T cell repertoires in COVID-19. Sequencing used immunoSEQ multiplex PCR; TCRdb keeps in-frame clones, though not all of them. The sample has roughly 230,000 clones; 84% are singletons. Sequences were obtained from peripheral blood. These receptors were taken from a man aged 45 to 65 with acute or convalescent COVID-19.

V usage is TRBV9 and J usage is TRBJ2-2; TRBD1 agrees at 8 bases. With V trimmed by 0 bases and J by 4 bases, 5 bases remained unmatched. The CDR3 spans 16 residues. The germline CDR1 and CDR2 sequences are SGDLS and YYNGEE. In DNA form, the CDR3 reads TGTGCCAGCAGCGTAGAGGCAGGGGGCGTCACCGGGGAGCTGTTTTTT. It codes for CASSVEAGGVTGELFF.

The V call is TRBV7-8, the J call TRBJ1-1, with 7 bases lining up with TRBD1. Trimming cost V 7 bases and J 0 bases; bases outside gene matches: 11. Germline-derived CDR1 and CDR2 are SGHVS and FQNEAQ. This CDR3 has 16 amino acids. CDR3 region: CASKKGTAEMNTEAFF. The DNA for the CDR3 is TGTGCCAGCAAAAAAGGGACAGCGGAGATGAACACTGAAGCTTTCTTT.

This sequence joins TRBV7-2 and TRBJ2-1; 7 bases fit TRBD2. Trimming removed 3 bases from V and 4 bases from J; junction bases left unmatched: 0. Germline V lookup: CDR1 SGHTA, CDR2 FQGNSA. CDR3 size: 13 residues. The CDR3 region has the DNA TGTGCCAGCAGCTTCGGGAGGTACAATGAGCAGTTCTTC. It translates to CASSFGRYNEQFF.

The chain joins TRBV12-5 to TRBJ2-2; D unclear. CDR1 LGHNT and CDR2 FRNRAP come from the germline V gene. V gave up 2 bases and J gave up 7 bases, with 5 bases separating them. This CDR3 is 12 amino acids long. CDR3: CASGLWSGELFF. The DNA of the CDR3 is TGTGCTAGTGGTTTGTGGAGCGGGGAGCTGTTTTTT.

The J gene is TRBJ1-5, the V gene TRBV6-1, with 8 positions matching TRBD1. CDR1 is MNHNS and CDR2 is SASEGT in the germline V gene. V lost 3 bases and J lost 4; bases outside the gene matches: 8. This CDR3 is 16 amino acids long. The DNA for the CDR3 is TGTGCCAGCAGTGATAACCGTGACAGGGGTAATCAGCCCCAGCATTTT. Amino acid sequence: CASSDNRDRGNQPQHF.

The rearrangement links TRBV5-6 to TRBJ1-2, with a possible D match to TRBD1 (6 bases). CDR1 and CDR2 from the germline V gene are SGHDT and YYEEEE. With 0 bases removed from V and 3 bases from J, the gap between germline ends came to 6 bases. The CDR3 has 13 residues. CDR3 in amino acids: CASSLGQDYGYTF. CDR3 sequence (DNA): TGTGCCAGCAGCTTGGGACAGGACTATGGCTACACCTTC.

This clone was picked up one time. CDR3 sequence: CASSAPPWQGRGQPQHF. CDR3 DNA sequence: TGTGCCAGTAGTGCGCCCCCCTGGCAGGGTAGGGGCCAGCCCCAGCATTTT. The rearrangement links TRBV19 to TRBJ1-5, with D perhaps matching TRBD1 (5 bases). The CDR3 extends over 17 amino acids. CDR1 LNHDA and CDR2 SQIVND come from the germline V gene (reference sequence). Trimming removed 5 bases at V and 7 bases at J, with 24 bases between.

This clone was detected only a few times. J is TRBJ2-5 and V is TRBV11-2; D might be TRBD2 (5 bases). The CDR3 runs 14 residues. Germline values: CDR1 SGHAT, CDR2 FQNNGV. V was clipped by 4 bases and J by 2 bases, with 11 bases between them. In nucleotides, the CDR3 is TGTGCCAGCAGCTCGAGGGCCTTACAAGAGACCCAGTACTTC. It translates to CASSSRALQETQYF. Full variable domain (missing parts from reference TRBV11-2 and TRBJ2-5): EAGVAQSPRYKIIEKRQSVAFWCNPISGHATLYWYQQILGQGPKLLIQFQNNGVVDDSQLPKDRFSAERLKGVDSTLKIQPAKLEDSAVYLCASSSRALQETQYFGPGTRLLVL.

CDR3 protein: CAWSVPRLGDSPLHF. The CDR3 nucleotides read TGTGCCTGGAGTGTGCCCCGACTAGGGGATTCACCCCTCCACTTT. The genes are TRBV30 and TRBJ1-6; maybe TRBD1 (5 bases). With 0 bases removed from V and 8 bases from J, the gap between germline ends came to 14 bases. The germline V gene encodes CDR1 GTSNPN and CDR2 SVGIG (reference sequence). This CDR3 is 15 amino acids long.

The count of this clone is one. This sequence joins TRBV5-4 and TRBJ2-7; TRBD2 aligns across 7 bases. The CDR3 sequence is 17 residues long. Germline values: CDR1 SGHNT, CDR2 YYREEE (reference sequence). Trimming took 0 bases from V and 5 from J; bases not matched to a gene: 14. Here the CDR3 DNA reads TGTGCCAGCAGCTTGGGTTCCCTGGGCGGGAGAGTCCACGAGCAGTACTTC. This sequence encodes CASSLGSLGGRVHEQYF.

V and J are TRBV6-5 and TRBJ1-5, with D uncertain. The germline gives CDR1 MNHEY, CDR2 SVGAGI. The germline V and J ends were trimmed by 5 bases and 1 base, with 3 bases remaining between them. This CDR3 spans 12 amino acids. The CDR3 protein is CASSLSNQPQHF. The CDR3 DNA reads as TGTGCCAGCAGTCTGAGCAATCAGCCCCAGCATTTT.